Included here is one TCR beta chain sequence, with context. This sample was taken from a study of cytomegalovirus exposure and HLA in healthy donors. Looking at the study overall: As released early, the data held approximately 80 million unique TCRs from HLA-typed donors. Falling in the Caucasian-associated ancestry cluster were 81% of around 370 genotyped donors.

This CDR3 contains 16 residues. Per germline, CDR1 SGHDN and CDR2 FVKESK. V lost 1 base and J lost 0, with 13 bases in between. The PCR had 60 Vbeta and 13 Jbeta primers. Per the authors' pipeline: Among the unique TCR beta chains that a later analysis counted, about 81 million in all, approximately 12 million were shared. Generated by immunoSEQ multiplex PCR, the TCRdb table keeps only in-frame clones and is missing some. V, J and clone size are those of that table, while D and trimming were read from the DNA. The table includes around 200,000 clones, around 83% detected once. Each donor's status was that of a healthy bone marrow donor.

The sequence was collected from a girl between 5 and 17 years old in good health and CMV-seronegative. The chain carries TRBV14 and TRBJ2-7; TRBD2 is a possible D gene (5 bases). The sequencing sample was made of PBMCs. The CDR3 DNA reads as TGTGCCAGCAGCCAAGTCCCCGGACTCAGCTCCTACGAGCAGTACTTC. Its translation is CASSQVPGLSSYEQYF.